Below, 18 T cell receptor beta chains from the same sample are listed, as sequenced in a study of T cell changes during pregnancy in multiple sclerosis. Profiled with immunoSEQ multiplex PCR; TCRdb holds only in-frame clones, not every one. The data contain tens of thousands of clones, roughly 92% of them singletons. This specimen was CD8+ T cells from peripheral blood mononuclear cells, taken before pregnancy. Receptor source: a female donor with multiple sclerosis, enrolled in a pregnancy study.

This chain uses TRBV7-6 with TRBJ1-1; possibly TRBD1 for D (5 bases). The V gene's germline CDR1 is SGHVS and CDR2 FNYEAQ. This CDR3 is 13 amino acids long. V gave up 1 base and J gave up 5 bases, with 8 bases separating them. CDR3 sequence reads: CASSLGGVTEAFF. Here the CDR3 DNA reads TGTGCCAGCAGCTTAGGGGGGGTAACTGAAGCTTTCTTT.

The CDR3 protein is CASSLGWPETQYF. CDR3 bases: TGTGCCAGCAGCTTAGGATGGCCGGAGACCCAGTACTTC. The chain joins TRBV7-9 to TRBJ2-5, with D uncertain. Germline CDR1 and CDR2: SEHNR and FQNEAQ (reference sequence). The CDR3 consists of 13 residues. V lost 1 base to trimming and J lost 5 bases, with 8 bases between them. The entire variable domain, with the rest obtained from reference TRBV7-9 and TRBJ2-5, is as follows: DTGVSQNPRHKITKRGQNVTFRCDPISEHNRLYWYRQTLGQGPEFLTYFQNEAQLEKSRLLSDRFSAERPKGSFSTLEIQRTEQGDSAMYLCASSLGWPETQYFGPGTRLLVL.

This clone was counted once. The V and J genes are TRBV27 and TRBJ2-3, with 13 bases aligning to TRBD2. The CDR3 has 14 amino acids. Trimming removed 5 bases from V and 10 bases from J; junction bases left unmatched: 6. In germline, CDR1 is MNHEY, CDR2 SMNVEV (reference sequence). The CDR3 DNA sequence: TGTGCCAGCAGTATAACCGGGACTAGCGGGGCGCAGTATTTT. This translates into CASSITGTSGAQYF.

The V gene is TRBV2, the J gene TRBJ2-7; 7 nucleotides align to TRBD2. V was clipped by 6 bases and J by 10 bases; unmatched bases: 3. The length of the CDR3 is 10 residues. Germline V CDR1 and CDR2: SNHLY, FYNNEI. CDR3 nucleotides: TGTGCCAGCAGGGGGGGGAAACAGTACTTC. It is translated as CASRGGKQYF.

The CDR3 DNA reads TGTGCCAGCAGTGAATATGGGGGCGTAAACACTGAAGCTTTCTTT. Its protein product is CASSEYGGVNTEAFF. The chain carries TRBV6-1 and TRBJ1-1, with a weak D call TRBD1 (6 bases). V was pared by 2 bases and J by 2 bases, with 12 bases between. The CDR3 covers 15 residues. CDR1 and CDR2 (germline): MNHNS, SASEGT.

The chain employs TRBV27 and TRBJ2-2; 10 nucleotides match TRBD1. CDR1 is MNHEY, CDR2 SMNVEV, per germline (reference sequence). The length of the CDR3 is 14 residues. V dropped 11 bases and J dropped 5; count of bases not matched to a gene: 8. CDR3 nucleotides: TGTGCCTCTACCCGGGACAGGGGAACCGGGGAGCTGTTTTTT. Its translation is CASTRDRGTGELFF.

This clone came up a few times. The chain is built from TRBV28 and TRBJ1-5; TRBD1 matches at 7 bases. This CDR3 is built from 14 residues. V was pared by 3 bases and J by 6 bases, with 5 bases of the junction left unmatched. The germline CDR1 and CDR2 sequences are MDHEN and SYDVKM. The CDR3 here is CASSFGQEPQPQHF. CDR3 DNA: TGTGCCAGCAGTTTCGGACAGGAACCTCAGCCCCAGCATTTT.

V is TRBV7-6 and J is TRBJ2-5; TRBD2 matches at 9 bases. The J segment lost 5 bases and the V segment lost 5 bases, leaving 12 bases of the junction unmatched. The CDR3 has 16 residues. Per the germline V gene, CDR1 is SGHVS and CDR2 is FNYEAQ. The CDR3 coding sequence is TGTGCCAGCAGCCCCGTAGCGGGAGCGGCGTCTGAGACCCAGTACTTC. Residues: CASSPVAGAASETQYF. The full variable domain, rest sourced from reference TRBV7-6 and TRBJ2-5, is GAGVSQSPRYKVTKRGQDVALRCDPISGHVSLYWYRQALGQGPEFLTYFNYEAQQDKSGLPNDRFSAERPEGSISTLTIQRTEQRDSAMYRCASSPVAGAASETQYFGPGTRLLVL.

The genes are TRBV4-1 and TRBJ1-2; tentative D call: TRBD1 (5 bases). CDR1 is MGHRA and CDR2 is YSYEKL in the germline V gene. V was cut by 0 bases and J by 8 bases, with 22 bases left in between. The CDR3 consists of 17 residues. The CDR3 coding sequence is TGCGCCAGCAGCCAAGACCCATCGGGAGGGGATCAGAAGGGCTACACCTTC. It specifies CASSQDPSGGDQKGYTF.

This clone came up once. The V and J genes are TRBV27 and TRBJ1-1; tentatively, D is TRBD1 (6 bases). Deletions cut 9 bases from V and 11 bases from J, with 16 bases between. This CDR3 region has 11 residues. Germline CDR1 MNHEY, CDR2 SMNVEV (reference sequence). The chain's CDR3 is CASGYRESAFF. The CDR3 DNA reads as TGTGCCAGTGGGTACAGGGAGTCCGCTTTCTTT.

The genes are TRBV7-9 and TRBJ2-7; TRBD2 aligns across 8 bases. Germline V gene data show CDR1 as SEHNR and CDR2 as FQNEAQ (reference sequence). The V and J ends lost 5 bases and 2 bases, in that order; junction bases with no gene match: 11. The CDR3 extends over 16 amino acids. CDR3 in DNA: TGTGCCAGCAGCCCCTCGGGGGGGCCCCACCCCTACGAGCAGTACTTC. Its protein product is CASSPSGGPHPYEQYF. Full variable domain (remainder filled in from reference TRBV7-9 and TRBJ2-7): DTGVSQNPRHKITKRGQNVTFRCDPISEHNRLYWYRQTLGQGPEFLTYFQNEAQLEKSRLLSDRFSAERPKGSFSTLEIQRTEQGDSAMYLCASSPSGGPHPYEQYFGPGTRLTVT.

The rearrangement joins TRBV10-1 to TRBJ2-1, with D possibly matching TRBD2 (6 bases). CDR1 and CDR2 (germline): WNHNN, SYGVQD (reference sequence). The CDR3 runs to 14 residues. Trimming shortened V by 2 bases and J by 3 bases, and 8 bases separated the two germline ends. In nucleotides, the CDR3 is TGCGCCAGCAGTGAGGCGGGATTCTACAATGAGCAGTTCTTC. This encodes CASSEAGFYNEQFF.

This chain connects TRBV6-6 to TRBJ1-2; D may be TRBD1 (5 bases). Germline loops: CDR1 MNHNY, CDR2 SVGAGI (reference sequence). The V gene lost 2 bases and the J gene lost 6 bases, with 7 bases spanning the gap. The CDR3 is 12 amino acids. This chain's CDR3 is CASSYLTDGYTF. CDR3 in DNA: TGTGCCAGCAGTTACCTGACAGATGGCTACACCTTC.

CDR3 nucleotides: TGTGCCAGCAGCCATTTCAGGGGAGAACCAACCTACAATGAGCAGTTCTTC. It encodes CASSHFRGEPTYNEQFF. The chain uses TRBV4-2 and TRBJ2-1, with D tentatively TRBD1 (6 bases). V was cut by 3 bases and J by 2 bases, with 17 bases left in between. The CDR3 totals 17 residues. CDR1 LGHNA and CDR2 YNFKEQ come from the germline V gene.

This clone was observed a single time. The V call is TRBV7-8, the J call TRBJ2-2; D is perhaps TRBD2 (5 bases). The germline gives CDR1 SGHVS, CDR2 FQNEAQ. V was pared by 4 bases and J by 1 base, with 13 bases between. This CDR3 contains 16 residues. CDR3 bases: TGTGCCAGCAGCTCCGGAGCGGCATTGAACACCGGGGAGCTGTTTTTT. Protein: CASSSGAALNTGELFF.

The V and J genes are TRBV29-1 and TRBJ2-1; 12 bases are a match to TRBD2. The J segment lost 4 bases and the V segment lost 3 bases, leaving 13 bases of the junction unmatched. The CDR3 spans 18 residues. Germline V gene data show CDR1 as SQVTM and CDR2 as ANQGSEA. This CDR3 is CSVDLSTASGGVYNEQFF. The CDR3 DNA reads TGCAGCGTTGACCTATCGACTGCTAGCGGGGGGGTGTACAATGAGCAGTTCTTC.

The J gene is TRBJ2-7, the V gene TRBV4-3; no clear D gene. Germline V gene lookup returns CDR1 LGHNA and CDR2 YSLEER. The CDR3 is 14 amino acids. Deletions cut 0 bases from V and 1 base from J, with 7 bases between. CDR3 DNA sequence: TGCGCCAGCAGCCAAGATCGAGGATCCTACGAGCAGTACTTC. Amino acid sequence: CASSQDRGSYEQYF.

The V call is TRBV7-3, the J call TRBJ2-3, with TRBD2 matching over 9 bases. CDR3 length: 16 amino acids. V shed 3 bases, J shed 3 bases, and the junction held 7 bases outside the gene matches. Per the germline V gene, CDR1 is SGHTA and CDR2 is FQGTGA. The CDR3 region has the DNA TGTGCCAGCAGCTTGGGCGGGGGGGCCGAAACAGATACGCAGTATTTT. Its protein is CASSLGGGAETDTQYF.